The next 26 T cell receptor beta chains were all read from a single sample in a study of T cells in Graves' hyperthyroidism and ophthalmopathy. Using RNA transcripts as the source, TCR beta CDR3 regions were amplified. The HTBI primer set was used in a first-round RT-PCR of the TCR CDR3. TCRdb redid the calling of the multiplex PCR reads with MiXCR, one entry per CDR3 protein. Of 530,000 or so distinct CDR3 sequences in the sample, 15% to 20% were seen once. Sequenced sample: blood. These receptors were obtained from a woman between 18 and 29 years old with Graves' ophthalmopathy.

The V gene is TRBV6-1, the J gene TRBJ2-3; D not resolved. Germline CDR1 is MNHNS and CDR2 is SASEGT. Deletions cut 5 bases from V and 4 bases from J, with 13 bases between. The CDR3 runs 14 residues. DNA for the CDR3: TGTGCCAGCAGTCCAACCACCCCCCCAGATACGCAGTATTTT. Amino acid sequence: CASSPTTPPDTQYF.

This clonotype was seen a handful of times. V is TRBV7-3 and J is TRBJ2-2; D is unresolved. CDR1 and CDR2 (germline): SGHTA, FQGTGA. The germline V and J ends were trimmed by 1 base and 3 bases, with 9 bases remaining between them. This CDR3 comprises 15 residues. In DNA, the CDR3 is TGTGCCAGCAGCTTAATAGGGTTGTACACCGGGGAGCTGTTTTTT. It encodes CASSLIGLYTGELFF.

This clonotype has a count of ten or more. The V gene is TRBV7-6, the J gene TRBJ1-1, with a tentative D call TRBD1 (6 bases). Trimming shortened V by 5 bases and J by 4 bases, and 23 bases separated the two germline ends. Germline-derived CDR1 and CDR2 are SGHVS and FNYEAQ. The CDR3 spans 17 residues. The CDR3 protein is CASSPHPSQGMGTEAFF. Here the CDR3 DNA reads TGTGCCAGCAGCCCCCATCCTTCCCAGGGGATGGGCACTGAAGCTTTCTTT.

The gene calls are TRBV9 and TRBJ2-2, with 12 bases identical to TRBD1. This CDR3 has 15 residues. With V trimmed by 3 bases and J by 6 bases, 3 bases remained unmatched. Germline V gene lookup returns CDR1 SGDLS and CDR2 YYNGEE. The CDR3 here is CASSDRDRGPGELFF. The CDR3 DNA sequence: TGTGCCAGCAGCGACCGGGACAGGGGGCCCGGGGAGCTGTTTTTT.

This clonotype was detected ten times or more. The V gene is TRBV28, the J gene TRBJ2-7; D is possibly TRBD2 (5 bases). Trimming pared 7 bases from V and 2 bases from J, leaving 15 bases between. The CDR3 runs 14 residues. The germline V gene encodes CDR1 MDHEN and CDR2 SYDVKM. In nucleotides, the CDR3 is TGTGCCAGCACTTTGGCGGGTAATCCCTACGAGCAGTACTTC. This sequence encodes CASTLAGNPYEQYF.

Points on this clonotype: Germline is not matched at one junction end, which may reflect a read error. This chain uses TRBV6-5 with TRBJ2-6, with D perhaps TRBD1 or TRBD2 (5 bases each). The germline CDR1 and CDR2 sequences are MNHEY and SVGAGI. This CDR3 is built from 14 residues. In nucleotides, the CDR3 is TGTGCCAGCAGTTACTATTCCGGGGCCAACGTCCCGACTTTC. Protein product: CASSYYSGANVPTF.

The CDR3 protein is CSVEEAAPNYGYTF. The CDR3 DNA sequence: TGCAGCGTTGAAGAAGCGGCGCCTAACTATGGCTACACCTTC. The J gene is TRBJ1-2, the V gene TRBV29-1; D gene unclear. V dropped 0 bases and J dropped 0 bases, with 8 bases sitting between them. CDR1 and CDR2 (germline): SQVTM, ANQGSEA. The CDR3 is 14 amino acids.

This sequence joins TRBV4-2 and TRBJ2-3, with 9 bases identical to TRBD2. With 6 bases clipped from V and 4 bases from J, the junction kept 14 bases outside the gene matches. CDR3 size: 17 residues. Germline V gives CDR1 LGHNA, CDR2 YNFKEQ. The CDR3 nucleotides are TGTGCCAGCAGTTTACAAGAGACAGCGGGAGGCCCAGATACGCAGTATTTT. This encodes CASSLQETAGGPDTQYF.

The table lists this clonotype with many counts. The J gene is TRBJ1-1, the V gene TRBV28; D may be TRBD1 (6 bases). The length of the CDR3 is 15 residues. CDR1 and CDR2 from the germline V gene are MDHEN and SYDVKM. Trimming took 5 bases from V and 5 from J, leaving 18 bases between them. CDR3 DNA sequence: TGTGCCAGCAGTCTCTCAGGGGCGGGGGGAACTGAAGCTTTCTTT. This gives the protein CASSLSGAGGTEAFF.

In this sample, this clonotype turned up many times. The CDR3 loop is CASSPRDGPNQPQHF. The CDR3 DNA is TGTGCCAGCAGCCCCCGGGACGGACCAAATCAGCCCCAGCATTTT. The genes are TRBV3-1 and TRBJ1-5; D might be TRBD1 (5 bases). CDR1 is LGHDT, CDR2 YNNKEL, per germline (reference sequence). V gave up 4 bases and J gave up 4 bases, with 14 bases separating them. The CDR3 spans 15 residues. The full variable domain, completed using reference TRBV3-1 and TRBJ1-5, is DTAVSQTPKYLVTQMGNDKSIKCEQNLGHDTMYWYKQDSKKFLKIMFSYNNKELIINETVPNRFSPKSPDKAHLNLHINSLELGDSAVYFCASSPRDGPNQPQHFGDGTRLSIL.

The sample holds many counts of this clonotype. V and J are TRBV9 and TRBJ2-1, with D unclear. Germline V lookup: CDR1 SGDLS, CDR2 YYNGEE. Deletions cut 0 bases from V and 7 bases from J, with 5 bases between. The CDR3 length is 12 residues. CDR3 residues: CASSVEENEQFF. DNA for the CDR3: TGTGCCAGCAGCGTAGAGGAAAATGAGCAGTTCTTC.

A note on this clonotype: A much bigger clone sits one base away, suggesting this may be a read error. The chain couples TRBV7-9 to TRBJ1-5; 9 bases are shared with TRBD1. The CDR3 length is 18 residues. CDR1 is SEHNR and CDR2 is FQNEAQ in the germline V gene (reference sequence). CDR3 nucleotide sequence: TGTGCCAGCAGCTTAATGAGGTCCGGGACAGGGAACAATCTGCCCCAGCATTTT. Its protein is CASSLMRSGTGNNLPQHF.

In this sample, this clonotype turned up a few times. Possible read error: a much larger clone is one base away. The chain is built from TRBV11-2 and TRBJ2-3; 7 bases align to TRBD1. The CDR3 is made up of 18 amino acids. J was trimmed by 2 bases and V by 5 bases; bases with no gene match: 16. Germline CDR1 SGHAT, CDR2 FQNNGV. The CDR3 bases are TGTGCCAGCAGCATAGTTCTGTCTTTTGACAGGGACACAGATACGCAGTATTTT. This encodes CASSIVLSFDRDTDTQYF.

This clonotype was counted only a few times. This rearrangement joins TRBV4-1 to TRBJ2-3, with D uncertain. The CDR3 consists of 15 residues. V dropped 4 bases and J dropped 2 bases, with 13 bases sitting between them. Per the germline V gene, CDR1 is MGHRA and CDR2 is YSYEKL. CDR3 coding DNA: TGCGCCAGCAGCCGGATGAGCCCCTCCACAGATACGCAGTATTTT. Translation gives CASSRMSPSTDTQYF.

The genes are TRBV25-1 and TRBJ2-3, with TRBD2 identical over 7 bases. Germline CDR1 MGHDK, CDR2 SYGVNS. The CDR3 covers 15 residues. Unmatched junction bases numbered 4, after V lost 1 base and J lost 3 bases. The CDR3 sequence is CASSEWRERTDTQYF. The CDR3 DNA reads TGTGCCAGCAGTGAATGGCGGGAGCGGACAGATACGCAGTATTTT.

A word on this clonotype: A much more abundant neighbour one base away suggests this may be a read error. V usage is TRBV7-3 and J usage is TRBJ2-3; no clear D. In germline, CDR1 is SGHTA, CDR2 FQGTGA. This CDR3 comprises 10 residues. The V end was cut by 3 bases, the J end by 7 bases, with 2 bases between. DNA for the CDR3: TGTGCCAGCAGCTTTTATACGCAGTATTTT. Its translation is CASSFYTQYF.

At least ten counts were recorded for this clonotype. The V and J genes are TRBV27 and TRBJ1-5; D not certain. V was clipped by 3 bases and J by 2 bases, with 11 bases between them. Germline assignment: CDR1 MNHEY and CDR2 SMNVEV (reference sequence). The CDR3 sequence is 15 residues long. The CDR3 sequence: CASSFSGSGNQPQHF. CDR3 nucleotides: TGTGCCAGCAGTTTTTCTGGGTCGGGCAATCAGCCCCAGCATTTT.

The chain carries TRBV14 and TRBJ2-1, with D tentatively TRBD1 or TRBD2 (5 bases each). CDR1 and CDR2 from the germline V gene are SGHDN and FVKESK. The V end was cut by 3 bases, the J end by 4 bases, with 19 bases between. The CDR3 consists of 17 residues. In DNA, the CDR3 is TGTGCCAGCAGCCAGAAGATACGGGACCTGCGGTACAATGAGCAGTTCTTC. It codes for CASSQKIRDLRYNEQFF. The full variable domain, rest sourced from reference TRBV14 and TRBJ2-1, is EAGVTQFPSHSVIEKGQTVTLRCDPISGHDNLYWYRRVMGKEIKFLLHFVKESKQDESGMPNNRFLAERTGGTYSTLKVQPAELEDSGVYFCASSQKIRDLRYNEQFFGPGTRLTVL.

The rearrangement uses TRBV10-3 and TRBJ2-2; 8 positions agree with TRBD2. Germline V lookup: CDR1 ENHRY, CDR2 SYGVKD. CDR3 length: 17 amino acids. Trimming removed 6 bases from V and 3 bases from J; junction bases left unmatched: 12. This CDR3 is CAISPLRAGVDTGELFF. The DNA of the CDR3 is TGTGCCATCAGCCCATTGCGAGCGGGAGTGGACACCGGGGAGCTGTTTTTT.

This clonotype was seen many times. This sequence joins TRBV20-1 and TRBJ2-1; D ambiguous. Germline CDR1 and CDR2: DFQATT and SNEGSKA (reference sequence). Deletions cut 2 bases from V and 9 bases from J, with 14 bases between. The CDR3 is 13 amino acids. This chain's CDR3 is CSARPRVLIEQFF. In DNA, the CDR3 is TGCAGTGCTAGACCCCGGGTTTTAATTGAGCAGTTCTTC.

In its sample, this clonotype was seen many times. J is TRBJ2-2 and V is TRBV5-6; 7 positions match TRBD1. The germline gives CDR1 SGHDT, CDR2 YYEEEE. V lost 0 bases and J lost 5; bases outside the gene matches: 4. The CDR3 runs 15 residues. The DNA for the CDR3 is TGTGCCAGCAGCTTGGACAGGGGTGGTACCGGGGAGCTGTTTTTT. It encodes CASSLDRGGTGELFF.

The chain combines TRBV5-1 with TRBJ2-1, with a weak D call TRBD2 (6 bases). The V end lost 0 bases, the J end lost 10 bases, and 14 bases lay between the germline ends. Per germline, CDR1 SGHRS and CDR2 YFSETQ. The CDR3 has 14 amino acids. The CDR3 spells CASSLVSGEGEQFF. The DNA of the CDR3 is TGCGCCAGCAGCTTGGTTAGCGGAGAGGGAGAGCAGTTCTTC.

The chain links TRBV4-3 to TRBJ1-5, with TRBD1 matching 7 bases. This CDR3 contains 15 residues. The V segment lost 2 bases and the J segment 6 bases; nucleotides outside the gene matches: 7. Germline V gives CDR1 LGHNA, CDR2 YSLEER. DNA of the CDR3: TGCGCCAGCAGCCAAACCGACAGGGCAGGTCAGCCCCAGCATTTT. It encodes CASSQTDRAGQPQHF.

This chain links TRBV11-2 with TRBJ2-2, with no clear D. The CDR3 spans 13 residues. Germline V CDR1 and CDR2: SGHAT, FQNNGV. With 9 bases removed from V and 5 bases from J, the gap between germline ends came to 13 bases. CDR3: CASSPSETGELFF. The CDR3, as DNA: TGTGCCAGTAGTCCCTCGGAGACCGGGGAGCTGTTTTTT.

This clonotype was observed at least ten times. The chain has TRBV20-1 and TRBJ1-5, with D perhaps TRBD1 (6 bases). CDR1 and CDR2 (germline): DFQATT, SNEGSKA (reference sequence). The V end lost 4 bases, the J end lost 4 bases, and 11 bases lay between the germline ends. This CDR3 comprises 13 residues. CDR3 DNA: TGCAGTGCTATGGGGGCCTTAAATCAGCCCCAGCATTTT. Amino acid sequence: CSAMGALNQPQHF.

This clonotype was detected many times. J is TRBJ2-1 and V is TRBV2, with 7 bases lining up with TRBD1. Trimming removed 6 bases from V and 0 bases from J; junction bases left unmatched: 8. CDR3 length: 16 residues. CDR1 is SNHLY and CDR2 is FYNNEI in the germline V gene. The CDR3, as DNA: TGTGCCAGCAGCGAGGACAGGCGCCACTCCTACAATGAGCAGTTCTTC. Translation gives CASSEDRRHSYNEQFF.